This T cell receptor beta chain was retrieved from a study of technical replicates of blood from several donors (dated by TCRdb to 2017 to 2019). On this clone: Its target antigen remains unknown. One base away there is no much larger clone; base qualities are not given.

Library method: the immunoSEQ multiplex PCR assay. Not all clones reach the TCRdb copy of this immuneACCESS table, which keeps in-frame sequences only. Checked studies attribute under half of the gap to unresolved V genes and leave the rest unexplained. The sample table shows under 80,000 clones, and 94% are seen once. The ten top clones hold around 0.26% of the sample. CDR1 and CDR2, looked up from the germline V gene, are SNHLY and FYNNEI. The CDR3 measures 16 amino acids from cysteine to phenylalanine. The read is trimmed to its CDR3 DNA, 48 bases read in frame from base 1. Trimming leaves V shorter by 1 base and J shorter by 6 bases, with the junction holding 10 bases beyond the gene matches.

Sequenced sample: T cells isolated from PBMCs. The receptor was isolated from a human donor in good health. The sequence links TRBV2 to TRBJ2-3; 7 bases in between match TRBD2. The nucleotide sequence reads as follows: TGTGCCAGCAGTGAAGGAGGTCGCGGGAGACGGGATACGCAGTATTTT. The encoded protein is CASSEGGRGRRDTQYF.